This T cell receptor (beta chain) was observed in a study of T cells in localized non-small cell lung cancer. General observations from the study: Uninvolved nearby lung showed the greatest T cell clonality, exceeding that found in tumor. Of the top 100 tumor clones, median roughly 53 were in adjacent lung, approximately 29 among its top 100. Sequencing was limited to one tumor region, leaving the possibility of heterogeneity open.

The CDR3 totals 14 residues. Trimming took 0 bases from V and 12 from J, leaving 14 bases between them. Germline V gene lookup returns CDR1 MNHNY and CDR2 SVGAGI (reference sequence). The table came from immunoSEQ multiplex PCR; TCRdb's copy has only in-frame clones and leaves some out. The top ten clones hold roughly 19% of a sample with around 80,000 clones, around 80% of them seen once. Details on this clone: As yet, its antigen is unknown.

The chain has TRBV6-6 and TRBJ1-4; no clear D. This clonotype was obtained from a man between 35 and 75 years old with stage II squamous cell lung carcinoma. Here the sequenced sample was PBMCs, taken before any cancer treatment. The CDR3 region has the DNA TGTGCCAGCAGTTACTCCCCCTCGAGACCCCAACTGTTTTTT. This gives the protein CASSYSPSRPQLFF.